This record covers a single T cell receptor beta chain. Its matching antigen is unknown. The data originate from a study of tumor-infiltrating lymphocytes in primary liver carcinoma. Joint extraction of RNA and DNA used about 17-30 mg of bulk tissue that was unsorted. Each tumor specimen held more than 80% viable tumor cells. Study findings and constraints: Relative to blood, tumors carried a significantly larger fraction of the repertoire in their top 250 clones (p = 0.039). Merely some 7-24% of top clones spanned all five tumor regions.

TCR beta cDNA was prepared out of around 460 ng total RNA by means of a constant-region primer. Three nested multiplex PCR rounds, a slightly modified ARM-PCR method, built the TCR beta libraries. TCRdb ran MiXCR on the multiplex PCR reads and lists one entry per CDR3 protein. The sample carries under 85,000 distinct CDR3 sequences, approximately 72% recorded once. The sample was liver tumor tissue from sampling region 1. Subset noted: tumor region T1, superior pole. The TCR comes from a man aged 35 to 55 with primary liver carcinoma and hepatitis B virus infection.

Here the CDR3 reads CASSEALLGVVYGYTF. Here the CDR3 DNA reads TGTGCCAGCAGTGAAGCGCTCTTGGGAGTAGTCTATGGCTACACCTTC. V gene TRBV6-1 combines with J gene TRBJ1-2; D gene unclear. The V gene's germline CDR1 is MNHNS and CDR2 SASEGT. V lost 0 bases and J 4 bases, leaving 15 bases between the germline ends. The CDR3 loop spans 16 amino acids.